The 5 T cell receptor beta chains presented below share a single source sample, sequenced in a study of regulatory T cells in long-lasting Graves disease. Documented time point: newly diagnosed GD, antithyroid drugs for less than 3 months. Construction of the TCR library relied on RNA isolated from PBMCs. Library construction for TCR beta used iRepertoire HTBI primers and Arm-PCR of CDR3 regions. TCRdb re-called the multiplex PCR reads through MiXCR, storing one row per CDR3 protein. The sample has about 240,000 distinct CDR3 sequences, just over 20% seen once. The specimen comprised peripheral blood mononuclear cells (PBMCs), sampled at new diagnosis, from a patient treated with antithyroid drugs. Receptors were obtained from a female donor with Graves disease.

This clonotype was seen repeatedly, ten times or more. J is TRBJ2-7 and V is TRBV6-2 or TRBV6-3, with unresolved D. The V end was cut by 10 bases, the J end by 3 bases, with 16 bases between. From germline, CDR1 is MNHEY and CDR2 SVGEGT. The length of the CDR3 is 13 residues. CDR3 in amino acids: CATKGWRSYEQYF. For the CDR3, the DNA is TGTGCCACCAAAGGGTGGCGGAGCTACGAGCAGTACTTC.

The chain employs TRBV20-1 and TRBJ2-2, with TRBD2 matching 10 bases. V gave up 0 bases and J gave up 6 bases; unmatched junction bases: 1. The CDR3 consists of 14 residues. The germline gives CDR1 DFQATT, CDR2 SNEGSKA (reference sequence). CDR3 nucleotides: TGCAGTGCTAGAGATACTAGCGGGGCCGGGGAGCTGTTTTTT. Its translation: CSARDTSGAGELFF.

This clonotype occurred once. This chain links TRBV9 with TRBJ1-2; possible D gene TRBD1, 6 bases. The germline CDR1 and CDR2 sequences are SGDLS and YYNGEE. CDR3 size: 15 residues. Trimming shortened V by 1 base and J by 7 bases, and 17 bases separated the two germline ends. The CDR3 DNA reads as TGTGCCAGCAGCGTACAGGGGCAGGGAAGATTTGGCTACACCTTC. Residues: CASSVQGQGRFGYTF.

Details on this clonotype: A much larger clone differs from this one at a single base, so this may be a read error. The chain joins TRBV3-1 to TRBJ2-7, with D perhaps matching TRBD1 (6 bases). The CDR3 sequence is 14 residues long. Looked up from germline, CDR1 is LGHDT and CDR2 is YNNKEL (reference sequence). The V end was cut by 0 bases, the J end by 6 bases, with 12 bases between. CDR3 region: CASSQESVGGEQYF. The CDR3 nucleotides are TGTGCCAGCAGCCAAGAGAGCGTAGGGGGCGAGCAGTACTTC.

This chain connects TRBV5-4 to TRBJ2-3; D might be TRBD1 or TRBD2, each matching 5 bases. CDR1 and CDR2 (germline): SGHNT, YYREEE (reference sequence). V lost 6 bases and J lost 2, with 16 bases in between. The length of the CDR3 is 15 residues. The CDR3 nucleotides are TGTGCCAGCACCAACCGGGACCGGCTCACAGATACGCAGTATTTT. Translating gives CASTNRDRLTDTQYF.